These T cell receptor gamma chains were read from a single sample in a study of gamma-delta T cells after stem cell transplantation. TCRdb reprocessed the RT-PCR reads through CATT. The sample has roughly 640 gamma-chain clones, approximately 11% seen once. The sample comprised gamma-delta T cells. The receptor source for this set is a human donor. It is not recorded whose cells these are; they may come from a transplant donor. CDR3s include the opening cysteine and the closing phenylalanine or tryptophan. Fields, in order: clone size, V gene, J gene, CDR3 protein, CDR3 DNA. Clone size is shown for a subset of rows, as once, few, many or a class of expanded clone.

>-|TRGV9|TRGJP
CALWELHRQELGKKNKVF
TGCGCCTTGTGGGAGCTACACAGGCAAGAGTTGGGCAAAAAAAACAAGGTATTT
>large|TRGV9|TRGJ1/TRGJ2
CALWEVLYYKKLF
TGTGCCTTGTGGGAGGTCCTTTATTATAAGAAACTCTTT
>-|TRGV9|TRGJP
CALWEVSRKLGKKIKVF
TGTGCCTTGTGGGAGGTGTCCCGTAAGTTGGGCAAAAAAATCAAGGTATTT
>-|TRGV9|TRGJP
CALWEPAGLGKKIKVF
TGTGCCTTGTGGGAACCCGCGGGGTTGGGCAAAAAAATCAAGGTATTT
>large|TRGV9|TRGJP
CALWEVKVLGKKIKVF
TGTGCCTTGTGGGAGGTGAAGGTGTTGGGCAAAAAAATCAAGGTATTT
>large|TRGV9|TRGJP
CALWEGQELGKKIKVF
TGTGCCTTGTGGGAGGGCCAAGAGTTGGGCAAAAAAATCAAGGTATTT
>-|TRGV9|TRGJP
CALWQRGELGKKIKVF
TGTGCCTTGTGGCAGAGGGGAGAGTTGGGCAAAAAAATCAAGGTATTT
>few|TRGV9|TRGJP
CALWDVGQELGKKIKVF
TGTGCCTTGTGGGACGTTGGTCAAGAGTTGGGCAAAAAAATCAAGGTATTT
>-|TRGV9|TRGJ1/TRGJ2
CSVWEVQSSYYKKLF
TGTTCCGTGTGGGAGGTTCAAAGTAGTTATTATAAGAAACTCTTT
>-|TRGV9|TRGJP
CALWDDELGKKIKVF
TGTGCCTTGTGGGATGATGAGTTGGGCAAAAAAATCAAGGTATTT
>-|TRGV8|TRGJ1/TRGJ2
CATWVKNYYKKLF
TGTGCCACCTGGGTCAAGAATTATTATAAGAAACTCTTT
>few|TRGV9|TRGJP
CALWEVDELGKKIKVF
TGTGCCTTGTGGGAGGTTGATGAGTTGGGCAAAAAAATCAAGGTATTT
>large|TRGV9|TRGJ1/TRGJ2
CALWEYRVKKLF
TGTGCCTTGTGGGAGTATAGGGTTAAGAAACTCTTT
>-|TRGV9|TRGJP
CALWEVQRGPELGKKIKVF
TGCGCCTTGTGGGAGGTGCAAAGGGGGCCCGAGTTGGGCAAAAAAATCAAGGTATTT
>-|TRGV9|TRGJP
CALWVVIPTDSQELGKKIKVF
TGTGCCTTGTGGGTGGTAATTCCAACCGATTCACAAGAGTTGGGCAAAAAAATCAAGGTATTT
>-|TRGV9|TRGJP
CALWDVLGKKIKVF
TGTGCCTTGTGGGACGTGTTGGGCAAAAAAATCAAGGTATTT
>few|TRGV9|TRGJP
CALWETPQELGKKIKVF
TGTGCCTTGTGGGAAACCCCCCAAGAGTTGGGCAAAAAAATCAAGGTATTT
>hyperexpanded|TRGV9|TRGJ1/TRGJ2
CALWEVQRGYYKKLF
TGTGCCTTGTGGGAGGTGCAAAGGGGTTATTATAAGAAACTCTTT
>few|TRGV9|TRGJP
CALWEVREELGKKIKVF
TGTGCCTTGTGGGAGGTAAGAGAGGAGTTGGGCAAAAAAATCAAGGTATTT
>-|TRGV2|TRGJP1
CATWDGPRRWFKIF
TGTGCCACCTGGGACGGGCCGCGGCGTTGGTTCAAGATATTT
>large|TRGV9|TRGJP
CALWEVMELGKKIKVF
TGTGCCTTGTGGGAGGTGATGGAGTTGGGCAAAAAAATCAAGGTATTT